Following are 24 T cell receptor beta chains from one sample sequenced in a study of OX40 agonist ivuxolimab in advanced cancers. This table comes from immunoSEQ multiplex PCR, and its TCRdb copy is limited to in-frame clones, with some not included. The sample includes about 82,000 clones, about 91% of them seen just once. Sequences were derived from CD4+ or CD8+ T cells sorted from blood, sampled in a trial of the OX40 agonist ivuxolimab. The receptors originated from an adult with an advanced solid tumor such as melanoma, head and neck, liver or kidney cancer.

J is TRBJ2-2 and V is TRBV5-1, with a tentative D call TRBD1 (7 bases). The ends were cut back, 6 bases at V and 3 bases at J, with 15 bases in the middle. The CDR3 has 15 residues. The V gene's germline CDR1 is SGHRS and CDR2 YFSETQ. CDR3 sequence reads: CASTRQGGDTGELFF. The DNA for the CDR3 is TGCGCCAGCACAAGACAGGGCGGGGACACCGGGGAGCTGTTTTTT.

This clone was seen only once. This chain connects TRBV19 to TRBJ1-2, with 10 nucleotides matching TRBD1. V shed 5 bases and J 3 bases; nucleotides not matched to a gene: 6. Germline assignment: CDR1 LNHDA and CDR2 SQIVND (reference sequence). This CDR3 contains 15 residues. CDR3 sequence reads: CASSPDRGQDYGYTF. CDR3 nucleotides: TGTGCCAGTAGTCCCGACAGGGGGCAGGACTATGGCTACACCTTC.

The rearrangement uses TRBV2 and TRBJ1-3, with unresolved D. Trimming pared 4 bases from V and 0 bases from J, leaving 10 bases between. The CDR3 consists of 15 residues. The germline CDR1 and CDR2 sequences are SNHLY and FYNNEI. This CDR3 reads CASSAARISGNTIYF. The CDR3 coding sequence is TGTGCCAGCAGTGCGGCACGGATCTCTGGAAACACCATATATTTT.

This clone was observed once. The J gene is TRBJ1-3, the V gene TRBV27; D unresolved. The CDR3 consists of 15 residues. CDR1 and CDR2 from the germline V gene are MNHEY and SMNVEV (reference sequence). Trimming took off 4 bases at V and 2 bases at J, with 12 bases between the two ends. The CDR3 loop reads CASSYSYLAGNTIYF. In DNA, the CDR3 is TGTGCCAGCAGTTACAGTTACCTAGCTGGAAACACCATATATTTT.

The V and J genes are TRBV5-4 and TRBJ2-5; 11 bases match TRBD2. CDR1 SGHNT and CDR2 YYREEE come from the germline V gene (reference sequence). This CDR3 region has 16 residues. Unmatched junction bases numbered 9, after V lost 4 bases and J lost 4 bases. The CDR3 loop is CASSGKTSGTGETQYF. CDR3 sequence (DNA): TGTGCCAGCAGCGGGAAGACTAGCGGGACGGGAGAGACCCAGTACTTC.

This chain links TRBV7-8 with TRBJ1-4; D possibly corresponds to TRBD1 (6 bases). Trimming left V 5 bases short and J 4 bases short, with 11 bases between. This CDR3 contains 14 residues. Germline CDR1 reads SGHVS; CDR2 reads FQNEAQ. The CDR3 reads CASSQGTGNEKLFF. In nucleotides, the CDR3 is TGTGCCAGCAGCCAGGGGACTGGTAATGAAAAACTGTTTTTT.

J is TRBJ1-2 and V is TRBV2; possible D gene TRBD1, 5 bases. CDR3 length: 12 residues. Germline V CDR1 and CDR2: SNHLY, FYNNEI. The V gene lost 6 bases and the J gene lost 5 bases, with 10 bases spanning the gap. In nucleotides, the CDR3 is TGTGCCAGCAGGGGGGTTGGGTATGGCTACACCTTC. It translates to CASRGVGYGYTF.

The rearrangement links TRBV30 to TRBJ2-5; D unresolved. The CDR3 length is 13 residues. With 0 bases removed from V and 4 bases from J, the gap between germline ends came to 9 bases. The germline V gene has CDR1 GTSNPN and CDR2 SVGIG (reference sequence). CDR3 sequence: CAWSVNLAETQYF. The DNA for the CDR3 is TGTGCCTGGAGTGTAAACTTAGCAGAGACCCAGTACTTC. Variable domain in full (rest from reference TRBV30 and TRBJ2-5): SQTIHQWPATLVQPVGSPLSLECTVEGTSNPNLYWYRQAAGRGLQLLFYSVGIGQISSEVPQNLSASRPQDRQFILSSKKLLLSDSGFYLCAWSVNLAETQYFGPGTRLLVL.

The chain uses TRBV19 and TRBJ2-5; 8 bases are shared with TRBD1. The CDR3 consists of 15 residues. V gave up 2 bases and J gave up 4 bases; unmatched junction bases: 6. Germline V gives CDR1 LNHDA, CDR2 SQIVND (reference sequence). The CDR3 spells CASSIRQGAGETQYF. Written as DNA, the CDR3 is TGTGCCAGTAGTATAAGGCAGGGGGCGGGAGAGACCCAGTACTTC.

Regarding this clone: Relative to the germline gene, one junction end is altered; a read error may explain this. The V call is TRBV11-2, the J call TRBJ2-2; D may be TRBD2 (5 bases). This CDR3 has 13 residues. Germline V lookup: CDR1 SGHAT, CDR2 FQNNGV. This CDR3 is CASSLDEHRGAVF. The DNA for the CDR3 is TGTGCCAGCAGCTTAGACGAACACCGGGGAGCTGTTTTT.

J is TRBJ2-5 and V is TRBV19, with 12 positions matching TRBD2. Germline CDR1 is LNHDA and CDR2 is SQIVND (reference sequence). V lost 5 bases to trimming and J lost 5 bases; unmatched junction nucleotides: 6. This CDR3 contains 15 residues. The DNA of the CDR3 is TGTGCCAGTAGTGGTACTAGCGGGAGGATGGAGACCCAGTACTTC. Translating it yields CASSGTSGRMETQYF.

The gene calls are TRBV19 and TRBJ2-3; D perhaps matches TRBD2 (6 bases). The CDR3 covers 15 residues. Germline V lookup: CDR1 LNHDA, CDR2 SQIVND (reference sequence). V was pared by 3 bases and J by 5 bases, with 15 bases between. The CDR3 sequence is CASSIIAGSGDTQYF. The CDR3 DNA reads as TGTGCCAGTAGTATTATCGCGGGATCCGGAGATACGCAGTATTTT.

The chain carries TRBV11-2 and TRBJ2-3, with D possibly called TRBD1 or TRBD2 (6 bases each). Germline loops: CDR1 SGHAT, CDR2 FQNNGV. V was clipped by 5 bases and J by 0 bases, with 12 bases between them. The CDR3 has 15 residues. Written as DNA, the CDR3 is TGTGCCAGCAGCATGGAGGGGGTCAGCACAGATACGCAGTATTTT. This codes for CASSMEGVSTDTQYF.

This chain links TRBV2 with TRBJ2-5, with unresolved D. Germline V gene data show CDR1 as SNHLY and CDR2 as FYNNEI. The V and J ends lost 6 bases and 5 bases respectively, with 10 bases between them. The length of the CDR3 is 12 residues. In nucleotides, the CDR3 is TGTGCCAGCAGGGTAGTTCGTGAGACCCAGTACTTC. Translated: CASRVVRETQYF.

The V call is TRBV19, the J call TRBJ1-1; no definite D call. The germline gives CDR1 LNHDA, CDR2 SQIVND (reference sequence). This CDR3 has 14 amino acids. Between the trimmed V and J ends, which lost 5 bases and 0 bases, there was a span of 10 bases. This chain's CDR3 is CASSASTMNTEAFF. The CDR3 DNA reads TGTGCCAGTAGTGCCAGCACGATGAACACTGAAGCTTTCTTT.

Only a few counts were recorded for this clone. This chain links TRBV18 with TRBJ1-4; D not resolved. Trimming removed 2 bases at V and 8 bases at J, with 15 bases between. The CDR3 consists of 15 residues. Germline V lookup: CDR1 KGHSH, CDR2 LQKENI. The CDR3 loop is CASSPGGGRLEKLFF. The CDR3 region has the DNA TGTGCCAGCTCACCAGGCGGAGGCAGGTTGGAAAAACTGTTTTTT.

J is TRBJ2-2 and V is TRBV18, with no clear D. This CDR3 has 12 residues. Germline V gene lookup returns CDR1 KGHSH and CDR2 LQKENI. V lost 1 base to trimming and J lost 5 bases, with 2 bases between them. The CDR3 here is CASSPRTGELFF. The DNA of the CDR3 is TGTGCCAGCTCACCACGGACCGGGGAGCTGTTTTTT.

This rearrangement joins TRBV7-9 to TRBJ2-3; 9 bases fit TRBD2. The CDR3 spans 16 residues. Germline V lookup: CDR1 SEHNR, CDR2 FQNEAQ (reference sequence). V lost 2 bases and J lost 2; bases outside the gene matches: 5. CDR3 loop: CASSLWASGNTDTQYF. CDR3 in DNA: TGTGCCAGCAGCTTATGGGCTAGCGGGAACACAGATACGCAGTATTTT.

This clone has only one observation. The rearrangement joins TRBV5-4 to TRBJ1-1; D remains unclear. V gave up 4 bases and J gave up 1 base, with 14 bases separating them. Germline CDR1 SGHNT, CDR2 YYREEE (reference sequence). This CDR3 is built from 15 residues. CDR3 bases: TGTGCCAGCAGCGAACACCCGGCAGGGAACACTGAAGCTTTCTTT. The encoded protein is CASSEHPAGNTEAFF.

Comment on this clone: The same CDR3 is also encoded by other DNA sequences in this sample. The chain employs TRBV18 and TRBJ2-7, with D maybe TRBD1 (5 bases). The germline V gene encodes CDR1 KGHSH and CDR2 LQKENI. The CDR3 runs 13 residues. Trimming pared 1 base from V and 2 bases from J, leaving 6 bases between. This chain's CDR3 is CASSPQGTYEQYF. CDR3 DNA: TGTGCCAGCTCACCACAGGGGACCTACGAGCAGTACTTC.

The V gene is TRBV29-1, the J gene TRBJ2-1; 7 bases line up with TRBD2. The CDR3 runs 12 residues. Germline loops: CDR1 SQVTM, CDR2 ANQGSEA. With 8 bases clipped from V and 3 bases from J, the junction kept 4 bases outside the gene matches. The CDR3 loop reads CSWTRGYNEQFF. In DNA, the CDR3 is TGCAGCTGGACTAGAGGCTACAATGAGCAGTTCTTC.

The chain employs TRBV28 and TRBJ1-5, with D uncertain. Deletions cut 6 bases from V and 4 bases from J, with 13 bases between. The CDR3 runs 14 residues. CDR1 MDHEN and CDR2 SYDVKM come from the germline V gene. Written as DNA, the CDR3 is TGTGCCAGCAGCCTATTCTCCTTAAATCAGCCCCAGCATTTT. Amino acids: CASSLFSLNQPQHF.

The chain carries TRBV7-9 and TRBJ2-5; TRBD2 matches at 10 bases. Unmatched junction bases numbered 10, after V lost 5 bases and J lost 4 bases. CDR1 SEHNR and CDR2 FQNEAQ come from the germline V gene (reference sequence). The CDR3 is 16 amino acids. The CDR3 loop reads CASSRIAGGRGETQYF. CDR3 coding DNA: TGTGCCAGCAGCCGAATAGCGGGAGGAAGGGGAGAGACCCAGTACTTC. Based on the CDR3 plus reference TRBV7-9 and TRBJ2-5, the full variable domain is DTGVSQNPRHKITKRGQNVTFRCDPISEHNRLYWYRQTLGQGPEFLTYFQNEAQLEKSRLLSDRFSAERPKGSFSTLEIQRTEQGDSAMYLCASSRIAGGRGETQYFGPGTRLLVL.

J is TRBJ2-7 and V is TRBV5-4; D ambiguous. Germline-derived CDR1 and CDR2 are SGHNT and YYREEE (reference sequence). The CDR3 totals 15 residues. Trimming shortened V by 3 bases and J by 6 bases, and 19 bases separated the two germline ends. The CDR3 protein is CASSYATGSLSEQYF. The CDR3 bases are TGTGCCAGCAGCTACGCGACCGGTTCTCTTAGCGAGCAGTACTTC.